Included here is one T cell receptor (beta chain) sequence, with context. Germline V gene sequence: CDR1 SGHTA, CDR2 FQGNSA. This CDR3 has 19 amino acids. V lost 2 bases and J lost 2; bases outside the gene matches: 14. The entry originates in a study of OX40 agonist ivuxolimab in advanced cancers. Whole-study context: Dose-escalation patients' cancers were hepatocellular carcinoma, melanoma, renal cell or head and neck cancer.

TCRdb's copy holds only in-frame clones and misses some; the assay was immunoSEQ multiplex PCR. The sample lists 54,000 or so clones, nearly 80% occurring once. This specimen was CD4+ or CD8+ T cells sorted from blood, taken in a trial of the OX40 agonist ivuxolimab. The chain employs TRBV7-2 and TRBJ2-3; 9 bases agree with TRBD2. The receptor's source is an adult with an advanced solid tumor such as melanoma, head and neck, liver or kidney cancer. The CDR3 coding sequence is TGTGCCAGCAGCTTACAGCCCCCTCGCCTAGCGGGGAACACAGATACGCAGTATTTT. The encoded protein is CASSLQPPRLAGNTDTQYF. Drawing the rest from reference TRBV7-2 and TRBJ2-3, the complete variable domain is GAGVSQSPSNKVTEKGKDVELRCDPISGHTALYWYRQSLGQGLEFLIYFQGNSAPDKSGLPSDRFSAERTGGSVSTLTIQRTQQEDSAVYLCASSLQPPRLAGNTDTQYFGPGTRLTVL.